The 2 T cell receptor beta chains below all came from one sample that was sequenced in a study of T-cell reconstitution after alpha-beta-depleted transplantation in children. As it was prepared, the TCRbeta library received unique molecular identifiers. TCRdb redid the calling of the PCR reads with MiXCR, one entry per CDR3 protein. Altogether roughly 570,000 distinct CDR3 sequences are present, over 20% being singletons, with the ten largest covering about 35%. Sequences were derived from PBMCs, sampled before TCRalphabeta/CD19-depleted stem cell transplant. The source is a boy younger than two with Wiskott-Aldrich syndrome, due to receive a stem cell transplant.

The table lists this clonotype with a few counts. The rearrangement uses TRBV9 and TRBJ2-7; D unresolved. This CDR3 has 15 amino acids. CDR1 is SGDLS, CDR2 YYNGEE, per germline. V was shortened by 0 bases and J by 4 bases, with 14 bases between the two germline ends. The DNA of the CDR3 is TGTGCCAGCAGCGTAGGGACCATTGGATCTTACGAGCAGTACTTC. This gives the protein CASSVGTIGSYEQYF.

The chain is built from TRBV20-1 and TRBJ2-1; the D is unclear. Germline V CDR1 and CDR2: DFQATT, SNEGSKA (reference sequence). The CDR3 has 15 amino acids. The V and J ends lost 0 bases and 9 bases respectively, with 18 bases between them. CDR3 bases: TGCAGTGCTAGAGATCGGCATTTAGTGGTTAGTGAGCAGTTCTTC. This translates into CSARDRHLVVSEQFF.